This T cell receptor beta chain was profiled in a study of PD-L1 blockade in urothelial cancer. Study at large: In the patient group, twenty-five of 29 were males with bladder-origin urothelial cancer. Analyses were performed on blood at 3 weeks after treatment start (the second dose) and at 6 weeks.

Noted time point: pretreatment peripheral blood. Locally advanced or metastatic urothelial carcinoma affected the patients. The CDR3 is 14 residues long. The V end lost 5 bases, the J end lost 0 bases, and 10 bases lay between the germline ends. From germline, CDR1 is MNHEY and CDR2 SMNVEV (reference sequence). About this clone: Its antigen is as yet unknown.

Notes on the study in general: Those with durable benefit had larger increases in tumor-associated blood clones at 3 weeks.

Sequenced by immunoSEQ multiplex PCR; TCRdb stores in-frame clones only, minus some. Of roughly 63,000 clones listed, under 90% are singletons. This chain joins TRBV27 and TRBJ1-1; D remains ambiguous. This TCR derives from a man aged 70 or older with urothelial cancer. Sequencing used PBMCs, obtained around atezolizumab (anti-PD-L1) treatment. The CDR3 sequence: CASSQPGMNTEAFF. DNA of the CDR3: TGTGCCAGCAGTCAACCAGGAATGAACACTGAAGCTTTCTTT.